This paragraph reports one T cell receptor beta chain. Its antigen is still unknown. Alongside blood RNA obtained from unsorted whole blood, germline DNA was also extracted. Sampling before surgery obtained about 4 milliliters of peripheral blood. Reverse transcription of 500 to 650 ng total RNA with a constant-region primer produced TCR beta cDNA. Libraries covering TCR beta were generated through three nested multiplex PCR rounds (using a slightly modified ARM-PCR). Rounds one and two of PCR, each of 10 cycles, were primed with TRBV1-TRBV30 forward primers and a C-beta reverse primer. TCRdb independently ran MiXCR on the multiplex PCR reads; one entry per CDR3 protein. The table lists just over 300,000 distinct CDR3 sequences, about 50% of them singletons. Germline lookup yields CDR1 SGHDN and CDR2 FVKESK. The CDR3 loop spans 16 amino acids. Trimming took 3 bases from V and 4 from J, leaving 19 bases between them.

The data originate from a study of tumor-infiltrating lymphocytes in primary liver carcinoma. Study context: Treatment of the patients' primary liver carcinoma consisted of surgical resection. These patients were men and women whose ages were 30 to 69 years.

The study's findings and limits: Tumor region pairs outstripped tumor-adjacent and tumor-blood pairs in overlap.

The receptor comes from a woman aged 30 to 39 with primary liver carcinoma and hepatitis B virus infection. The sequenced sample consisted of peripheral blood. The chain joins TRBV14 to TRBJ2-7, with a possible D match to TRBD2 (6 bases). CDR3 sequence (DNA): TGTGCCAGCAGCCATGGAGGGTCTAGTCGTTGGTACGAGCAGTACTTC. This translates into CASSHGGSSRWYEQYF.